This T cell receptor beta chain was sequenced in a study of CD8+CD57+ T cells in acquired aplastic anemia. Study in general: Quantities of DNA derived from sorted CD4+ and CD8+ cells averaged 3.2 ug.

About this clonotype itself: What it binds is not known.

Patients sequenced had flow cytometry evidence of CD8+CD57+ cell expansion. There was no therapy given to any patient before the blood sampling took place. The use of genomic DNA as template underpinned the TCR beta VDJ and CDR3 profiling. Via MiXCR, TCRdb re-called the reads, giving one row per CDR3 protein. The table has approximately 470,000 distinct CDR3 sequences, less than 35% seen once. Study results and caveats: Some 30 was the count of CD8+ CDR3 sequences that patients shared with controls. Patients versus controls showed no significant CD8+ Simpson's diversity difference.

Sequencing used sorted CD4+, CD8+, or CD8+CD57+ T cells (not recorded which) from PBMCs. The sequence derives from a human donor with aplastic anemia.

CDR3 bases: TGTGCCAGCAGCTCCCGGGACTCACCCAACAATGAGCAGTTCTTC. As protein: CASSSRDSPNNEQFF. The chain has TRBV5-4 and TRBJ2-1; D possibly corresponds to TRBD2 (6 bases). The CDR3 contains 15 residues. Germline loops: CDR1 SGHNT, CDR2 YYREEE (reference sequence). V was clipped by 3 bases and J by 5 bases, with 15 bases between them.